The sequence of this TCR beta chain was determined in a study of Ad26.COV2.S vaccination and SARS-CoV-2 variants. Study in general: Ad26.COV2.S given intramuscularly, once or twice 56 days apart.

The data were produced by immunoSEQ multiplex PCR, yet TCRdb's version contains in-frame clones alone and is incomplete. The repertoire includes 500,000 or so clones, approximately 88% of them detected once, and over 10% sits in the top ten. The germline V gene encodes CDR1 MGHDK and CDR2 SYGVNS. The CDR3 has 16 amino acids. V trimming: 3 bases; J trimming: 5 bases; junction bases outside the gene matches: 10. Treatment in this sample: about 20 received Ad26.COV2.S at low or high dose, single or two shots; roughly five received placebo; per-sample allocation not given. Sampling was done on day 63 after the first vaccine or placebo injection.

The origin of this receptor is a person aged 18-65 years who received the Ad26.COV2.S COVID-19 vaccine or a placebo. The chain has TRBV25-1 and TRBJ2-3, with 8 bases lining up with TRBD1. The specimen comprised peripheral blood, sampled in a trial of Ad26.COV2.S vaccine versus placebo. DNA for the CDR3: TGTGCCAGCAGTGATCCCCTCAGGGGGCGAGGAGATACGCAGTATTTT. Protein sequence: CASSDPLRGRGDTQYF.